These 13 T cell receptor beta chains were all obtained from the same sample, sequenced in a study of blood T cell repertoires in COVID-19. Generated by immunoSEQ multiplex PCR, the TCRdb table keeps only in-frame clones and is missing some. This repertoire shows roughly 110,000 clones, approximately 89% found once; its top ten account for 5.5% to 8%. The sample was peripheral blood. All receptors come from a man aged 50 or older with active or convalescent COVID-19.

This chain uses TRBV6-2 or TRBV6-3 with TRBJ2-7; 8 bases align to TRBD1. V trimming: 5 bases; J trimming: 1 base; junction bases outside the gene matches: 7. Germline loops: CDR1 MNHEY, CDR2 SVGEGT. CDR3 length: 15 amino acids. CDR3 protein: CASSPRQGSSYEQYF. The CDR3 DNA reads TGTGCCAGCAGTCCCCGACAGGGGTCATCCTACGAGCAGTACTTC.

The rearrangement links TRBV21-1 to TRBJ2-1; the table's D gene call, TRBD2, was not cross checked with the DNA. TRBV21-1 is a pseudogene locus. This CDR3 has 19 amino acids. The CDR3 loop is CASPARTGFAGNTYNEQFF. The CDR3 DNA reads TGTGCCAGCCCCGCCCGAACCGGGTTCGCGGGGAATACATACAATGAGCAGTTCTTC.

The CDR3 DNA is TGTGCCAGCTCACCGGGACGGGGGTCCTACAATGAGCAGTTCTTC. This encodes CASSPGRGSYNEQFF. The chain uses TRBV18 and TRBJ2-1, with D maybe TRBD2 (6 bases). Germline assignment: CDR1 KGHSH and CDR2 LQKENI. There are 15 residues in the CDR3. The V gene lost 3 bases and the J gene lost 1 base, with 10 bases spanning the gap.

The chain joins TRBV18 to TRBJ2-7; the match to TRBD2 covers 7 bases. Losses at the gene ends were 3 bases for V and 4 bases for J; bases not matched to a gene: 12. The CDR3 runs to 16 residues. Germline V lookup: CDR1 KGHSH, CDR2 LQKENI. CDR3 loop: CASSPLSGSTLYEQYF. The CDR3 nucleotides read TGTGCCAGCTCACCTCTTAGCGGGTCTACCCTTTACGAGCAGTACTTC.

The rearrangement uses TRBV11-2 and TRBJ2-4; D is possibly TRBD1 (6 bases). The CDR3 has 14 residues. Germline-derived CDR1 and CDR2 are SGHAT and FQNNGV. V lost 1 base, J lost 9 bases, and 13 bases lay in between. The CDR3 DNA is TGTGCCAGCAGCTTAGTCAGGGGCCGATTCATTCAGTACTTC. It yields the protein CASSLVRGRFIQYF. Looking up the rest from reference TRBV11-2 and TRBJ2-4 gives the full variable domain: EAGVAQSPRYKIIEKRQSVAFWCNPISGHATLYWYQQILGQGPKLLIQFQNNGVVDDSQLPKDRFSAERLKGVDSTLKIQPAKLEDSAVYLCASSLVRGRFIQYFGAGTRLSVL.

The chain couples TRBV11-3 to TRBJ2-1; perhaps TRBD2 as D (6 bases). V gave up 5 bases and J gave up 6 bases, with 11 bases separating them. Germline CDR1 reads SGHNT; CDR2 reads YENEEA. The CDR3 loop spans 13 amino acids. The CDR3 loop reads CASSPGTFNEQFF. CDR3 in DNA: TGTGCCAGCAGCCCTGGGACTTTCAATGAGCAGTTCTTC. Full variable domain (remainder filled in from reference TRBV11-3 and TRBJ2-1): EAGVVQSPRYKIIEKKQPVAFWCNPISGHNTLYWYLQNLGQGPELLIRYENEEAVDDSQLPKDRFSAERLKGVDSTLKIQPAELGDSAVYLCASSPGTFNEQFFGPGTRLTVL.

V gene TRBV19 combines with J gene TRBJ1-5; maybe TRBD1 (6 bases). The CDR3 totals 14 residues. Germline-derived CDR1 and CDR2 are LNHDA and SQIVND (reference sequence). V was clipped by 6 bases and J by 6 bases, with 15 bases between them. This CDR3 reads CASSVDRGGQPQHF. DNA of the CDR3: TGTGCCAGTAGCGTCGACAGAGGGGGTCAGCCCCAGCATTTT.

The chain uses TRBV19 and TRBJ2-1, with D tentatively TRBD1 (5 bases). CDR1 LNHDA and CDR2 SQIVND come from the germline V gene (reference sequence). This CDR3 is 15 amino acids long. Trimming removed 3 bases from V and 4 bases from J, with 13 bases in between. CDR3: CASSMQGPLYNEQFF. The CDR3 DNA sequence: TGTGCCAGTAGTATGCAGGGTCCCTTATACAATGAGCAGTTCTTC.

J is TRBJ2-3 and V is TRBV28, with D possibly being TRBD2 (6 bases). From germline, CDR1 is MDHEN and CDR2 SYDVKM. Trimming shortened V by 3 bases and J by 14 bases, and 12 bases separated the two germline ends. The CDR3 extends over 11 amino acids. The CDR3 DNA reads TGTGCCAGCAGTTTCTGGACTACCCCGTATTTT. Translating gives CASSFWTTPYF.

V usage is TRBV27 and J usage is TRBJ2-3; TRBD1 might be the D (5 bases). CDR3 length: 16 residues. Trimming stripped 2 bases from V and 2 bases from J, with 14 bases between. Germline V gene data show CDR1 as MNHEY and CDR2 as SMNVEV (reference sequence). The DNA for the CDR3 is TGTGCCAGCAGTTTAATGGGCAGGGCCTACACAGATACGCAGTATTTT. Its translation is CASSLMGRAYTDTQYF.

DNA of the CDR3: TGTGCCAGCTCAGCCGGGACAGGGGTGACAGATACGCAGTATTTT. It codes for CASSAGTGVTDTQYF. The chain joins TRBV18 to TRBJ2-3, with 10 bases matching TRBD1. The CDR3 extends over 15 amino acids. The V segment lost 5 bases and the J segment 3 bases; nucleotides outside the gene matches: 5. CDR1 and CDR2 (germline): KGHSH, LQKENI.

This chain joins TRBV30 and TRBJ1-1; unclear D gene. This CDR3 is built from 13 residues. Germline CDR1 is GTSNPN and CDR2 is SVGIG (reference sequence). The V end lost 1 base, the J end lost 1 base, and 7 bases lay between the germline ends. CDR3: CAWSAEQNTEAFF. The DNA of the CDR3 is TGTGCCTGGAGTGCCGAGCAGAACACTGAAGCTTTCTTT.

The gene calls are TRBV28 and TRBJ2-7, with D perhaps matching TRBD2 (6 bases). The CDR3 totals 15 residues. Germline loops: CDR1 MDHEN, CDR2 SYDVKM. Trimming shortened V by 5 bases and J by 0 bases, and 14 bases separated the two germline ends. CDR3: CASSNSGLSSYEQYF. The CDR3 DNA reads as TGTGCCAGCAGTAATAGCGGACTAAGCTCCTACGAGCAGTACTTC.